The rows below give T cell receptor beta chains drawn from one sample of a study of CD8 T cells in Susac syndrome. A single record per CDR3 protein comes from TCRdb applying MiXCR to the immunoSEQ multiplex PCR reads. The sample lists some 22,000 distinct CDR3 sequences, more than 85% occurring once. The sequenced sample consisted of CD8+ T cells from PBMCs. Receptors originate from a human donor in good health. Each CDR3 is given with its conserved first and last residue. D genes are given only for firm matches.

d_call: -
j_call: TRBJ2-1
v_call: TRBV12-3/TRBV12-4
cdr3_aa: CASRGIDNEQFF

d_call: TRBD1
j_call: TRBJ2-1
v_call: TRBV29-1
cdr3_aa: CSVEDLLPGLGGYEQFF

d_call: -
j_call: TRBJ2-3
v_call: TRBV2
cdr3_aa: CASYLLVSTDTQYF

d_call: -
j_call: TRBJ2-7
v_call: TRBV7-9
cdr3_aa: CASSFLGPYEQYF

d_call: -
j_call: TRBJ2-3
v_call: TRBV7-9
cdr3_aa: CASSLAADTQYF

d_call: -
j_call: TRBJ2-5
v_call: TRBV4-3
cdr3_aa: CASSQNRRGQETQYF

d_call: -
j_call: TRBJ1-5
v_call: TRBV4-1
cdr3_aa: CASSQDPSLYQPQHF

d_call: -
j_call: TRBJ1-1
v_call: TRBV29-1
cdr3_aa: CSVPGTRGTEAFF

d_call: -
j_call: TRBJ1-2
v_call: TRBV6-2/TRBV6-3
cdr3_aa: CASSYWGSGYTF

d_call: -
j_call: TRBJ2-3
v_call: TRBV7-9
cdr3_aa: CASSPLKGRSTDTQYF